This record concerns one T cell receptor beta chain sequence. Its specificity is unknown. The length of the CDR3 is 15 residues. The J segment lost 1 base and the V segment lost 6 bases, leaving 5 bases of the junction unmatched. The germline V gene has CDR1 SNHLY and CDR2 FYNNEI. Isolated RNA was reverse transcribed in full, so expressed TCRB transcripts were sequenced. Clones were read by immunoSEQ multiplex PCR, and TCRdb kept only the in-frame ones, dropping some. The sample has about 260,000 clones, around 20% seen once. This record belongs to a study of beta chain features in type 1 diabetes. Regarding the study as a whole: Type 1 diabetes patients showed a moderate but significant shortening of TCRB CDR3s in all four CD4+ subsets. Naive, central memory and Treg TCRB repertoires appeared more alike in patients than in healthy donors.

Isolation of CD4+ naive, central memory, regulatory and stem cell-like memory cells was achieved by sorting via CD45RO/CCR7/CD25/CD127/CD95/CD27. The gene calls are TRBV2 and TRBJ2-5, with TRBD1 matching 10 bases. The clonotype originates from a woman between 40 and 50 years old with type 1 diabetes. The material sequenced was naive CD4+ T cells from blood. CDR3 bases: TGTGCCAGCAGCAGACAGGGGGCCGGCCAAGAGACCCAGTACTTC. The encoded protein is CASSRQGAGQETQYF.